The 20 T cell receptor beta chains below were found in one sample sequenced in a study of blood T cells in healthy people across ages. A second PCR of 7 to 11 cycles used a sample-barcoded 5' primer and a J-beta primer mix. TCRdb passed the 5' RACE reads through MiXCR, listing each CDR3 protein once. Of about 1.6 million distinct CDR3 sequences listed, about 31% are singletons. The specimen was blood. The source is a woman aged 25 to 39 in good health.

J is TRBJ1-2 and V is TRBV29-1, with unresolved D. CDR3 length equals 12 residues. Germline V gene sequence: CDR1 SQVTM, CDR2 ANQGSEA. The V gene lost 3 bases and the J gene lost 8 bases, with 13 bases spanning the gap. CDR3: CSVDGEEMGYTF. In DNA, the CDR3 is TGCAGCGTTGATGGGGAAGAGATGGGCTACACCTTC.

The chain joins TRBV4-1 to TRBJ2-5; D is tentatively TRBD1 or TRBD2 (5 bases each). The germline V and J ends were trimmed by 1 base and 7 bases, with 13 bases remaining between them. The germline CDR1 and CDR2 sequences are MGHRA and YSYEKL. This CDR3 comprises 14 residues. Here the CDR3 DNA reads TGCGCCAGCAGCCAAGCTGTTCAGGGAGCGACCCAGTACTTC. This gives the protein CASSQAVQGATQYF.

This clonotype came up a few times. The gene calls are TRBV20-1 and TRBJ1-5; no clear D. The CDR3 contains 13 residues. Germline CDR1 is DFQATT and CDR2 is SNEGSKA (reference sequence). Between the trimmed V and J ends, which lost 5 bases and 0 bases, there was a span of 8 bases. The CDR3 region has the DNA TGCAGTGCTCAGCCCGTTAGCAATCAGCCCCAGCATTTT. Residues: CSAQPVSNQPQHF.

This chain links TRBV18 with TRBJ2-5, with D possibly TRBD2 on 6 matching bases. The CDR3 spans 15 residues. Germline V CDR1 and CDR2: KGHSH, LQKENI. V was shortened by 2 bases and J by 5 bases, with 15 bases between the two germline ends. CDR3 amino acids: CASSPELSGDETQYF. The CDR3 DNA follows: TGTGCCAGCTCACCAGAGTTATCGGGGGATGAGACCCAGTACTTC.

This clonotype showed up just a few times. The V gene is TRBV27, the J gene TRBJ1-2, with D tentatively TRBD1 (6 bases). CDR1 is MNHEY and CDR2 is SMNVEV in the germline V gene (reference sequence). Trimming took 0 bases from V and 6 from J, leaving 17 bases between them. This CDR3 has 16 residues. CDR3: CASSLSITGRMDGYTF. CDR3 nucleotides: TGTGCCAGCAGTTTATCGATAACAGGGCGGATGGATGGCTACACCTTC.

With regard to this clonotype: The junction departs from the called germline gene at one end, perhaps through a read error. The CDR3 spells CASSRSGPTAGERFF. Written as DNA, the CDR3 is TGCGCCAGCAGCCGCAGTGGCCCGACCGCCGGGGAGCGGTTTTTT. V is TRBV5-1 and J is TRBJ2-2; weak D call: TRBD2 (5 bases). Germline V gene lookup returns CDR1 SGHRS and CDR2 YFSETQ. This CDR3 is 15 amino acids long. Full variable domain (remainder filled in from reference TRBV5-1 and TRBJ2-2): KAGVTQTPRYLIKTRGQQVTLSCSPISGHRSVSWYQQTPGQGLQFLFEYFSETQRNKGNFPGRFSGRQFSNSRSEMNVSTLELGDSALYLCASSRSGPTAGERFFGEGSRLTVL.

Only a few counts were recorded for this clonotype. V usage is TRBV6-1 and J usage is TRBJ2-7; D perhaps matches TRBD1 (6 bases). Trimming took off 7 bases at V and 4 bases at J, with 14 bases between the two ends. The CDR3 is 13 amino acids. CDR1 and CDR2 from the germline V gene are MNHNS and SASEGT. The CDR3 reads CASTPRGRYEQYF. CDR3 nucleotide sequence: TGTGCCAGCACCCCCAGGGGAAGGTACGAGCAGTACTTC.

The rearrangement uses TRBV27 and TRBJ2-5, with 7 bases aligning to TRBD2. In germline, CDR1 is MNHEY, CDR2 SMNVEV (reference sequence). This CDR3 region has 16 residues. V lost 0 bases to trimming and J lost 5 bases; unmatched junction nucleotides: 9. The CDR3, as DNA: TGTGCCAGCAGTTTATCGACCAGCGGGGTTGGGGAGACCCAGTACTTC. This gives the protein CASSLSTSGVGETQYF.

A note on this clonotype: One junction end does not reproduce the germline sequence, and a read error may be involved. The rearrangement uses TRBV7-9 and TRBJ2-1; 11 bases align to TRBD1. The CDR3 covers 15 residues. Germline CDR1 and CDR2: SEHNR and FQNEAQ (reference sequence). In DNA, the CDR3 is TGTGCCAGCAGCCGCGGGACAGGGGGATACAATGAGCGGTTCTTC. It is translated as CASSRGTGGYNERFF.

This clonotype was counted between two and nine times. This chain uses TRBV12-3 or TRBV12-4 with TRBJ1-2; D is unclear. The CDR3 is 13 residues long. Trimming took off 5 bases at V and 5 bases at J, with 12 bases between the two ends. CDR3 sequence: CASSVTRLYGYTF. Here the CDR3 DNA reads TGTGCCAGCAGTGTAACGAGGTTATATGGCTACACCTTC.

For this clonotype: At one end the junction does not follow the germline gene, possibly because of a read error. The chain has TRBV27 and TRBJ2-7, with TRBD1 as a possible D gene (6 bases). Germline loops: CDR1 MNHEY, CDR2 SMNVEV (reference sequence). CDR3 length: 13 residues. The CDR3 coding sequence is TGTACCAGCATAGCACAGGGCTCCTACGAGCAGTACTTC. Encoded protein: CTSIAQGSYEQYF.

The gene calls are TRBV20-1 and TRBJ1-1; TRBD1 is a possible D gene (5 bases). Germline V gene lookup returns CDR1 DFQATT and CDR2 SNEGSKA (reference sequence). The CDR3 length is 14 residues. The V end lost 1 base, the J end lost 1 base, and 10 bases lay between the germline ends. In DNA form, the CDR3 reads TGCAGTGCTAGAGGACATGGGGGGAACACTGAAGCTTTCTTT. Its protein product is CSARGHGGNTEAFF.

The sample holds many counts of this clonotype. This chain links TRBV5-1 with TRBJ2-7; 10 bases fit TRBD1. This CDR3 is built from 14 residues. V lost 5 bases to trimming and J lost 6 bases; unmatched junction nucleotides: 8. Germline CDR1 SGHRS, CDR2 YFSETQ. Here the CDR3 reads CASSSTGGSIEQYF. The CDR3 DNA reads TGCGCCAGCAGTTCGACAGGGGGCTCCATCGAGCAGTACTTC.

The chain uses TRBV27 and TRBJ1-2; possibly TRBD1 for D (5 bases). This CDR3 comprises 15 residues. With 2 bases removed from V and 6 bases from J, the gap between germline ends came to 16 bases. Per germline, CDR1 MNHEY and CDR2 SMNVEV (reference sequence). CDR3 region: CASSLRTGLGHGYTF. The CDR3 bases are TGTGCCAGCAGTTTAAGAACGGGGTTGGGGCATGGCTACACCTTC.

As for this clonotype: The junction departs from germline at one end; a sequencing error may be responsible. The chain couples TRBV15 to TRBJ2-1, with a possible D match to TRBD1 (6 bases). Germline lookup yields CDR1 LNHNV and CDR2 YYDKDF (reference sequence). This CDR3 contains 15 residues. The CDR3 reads CATSRDGGTYNEQFF. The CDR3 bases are TGTGCCACCAGCAGAGATGGGGGCACCTACAATGAGCAGTTCTTT.

CDR3 nucleotides: TGTGCCAGCAGTTACTCACGGCTAGCGGGAACCTCCTACGAGCAGTACTTC. It translates to CASSYSRLAGTSYEQYF. The rearrangement uses TRBV6-5 and TRBJ2-5, with TRBD2 identical over 9 bases. The DNA end lines up better with TRBJ2-7; the J call may be wrong. Germline values: CDR1 MNHEY, CDR2 SVGAGI. The CDR3 length is 17 residues.

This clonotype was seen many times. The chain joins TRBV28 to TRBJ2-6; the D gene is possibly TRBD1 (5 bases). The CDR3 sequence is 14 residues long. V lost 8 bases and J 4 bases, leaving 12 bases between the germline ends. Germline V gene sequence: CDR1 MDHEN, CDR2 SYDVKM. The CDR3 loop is CASVAGWGANVLTF. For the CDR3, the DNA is TGTGCCAGCGTGGCAGGGTGGGGGGCCAACGTCCTGACTTTC.

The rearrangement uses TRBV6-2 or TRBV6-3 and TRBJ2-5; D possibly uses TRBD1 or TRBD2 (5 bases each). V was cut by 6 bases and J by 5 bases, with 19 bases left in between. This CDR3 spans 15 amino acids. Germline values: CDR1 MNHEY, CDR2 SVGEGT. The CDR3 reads CASSKDSTGPETQYF. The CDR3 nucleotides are TGTGCCAGCAGCAAGGACTCCACAGGACCGGAGACCCAGTACTTC.

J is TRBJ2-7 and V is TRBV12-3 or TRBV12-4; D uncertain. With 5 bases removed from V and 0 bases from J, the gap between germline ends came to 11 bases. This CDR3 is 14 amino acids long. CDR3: CASSVDGYSYEQYF. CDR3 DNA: TGTGCCAGCAGTGTAGACGGGTACTCCTACGAGCAGTACTTC.

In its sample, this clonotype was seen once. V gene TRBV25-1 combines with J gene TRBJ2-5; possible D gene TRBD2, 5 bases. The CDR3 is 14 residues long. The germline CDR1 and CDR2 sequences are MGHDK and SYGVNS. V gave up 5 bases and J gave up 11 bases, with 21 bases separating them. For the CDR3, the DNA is TGTGCCAGCAGTTTGGATCCCACGGGGAATGAGCAGTACTTC. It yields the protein CASSLDPTGNEQYF.